The 5 T cell receptor beta chains given below trace back to one sample, sequenced in a study of cytomegalovirus exposure and HLA in healthy donors. PCR amplification relied on 60 Vbeta primers (plus 13 Jbeta primers). Here immunoSEQ multiplex PCR was the method, and the copy in TCRdb shows in-frame clones only, minus some. The sample carries roughly 100,000 clones, around four fifths recorded once. The sequencing input was PBMCs. The receptors come from a man in his forties or fifties in good health and CMV-seropositive.

The J gene is TRBJ2-7, the V gene TRBV29-1; perhaps TRBD1 as D (6 bases). This CDR3 has 13 residues. V shed 4 bases and J shed 7 bases, with 17 bases lying between them. Germline loops: CDR1 SQVTM, CDR2 ANQGSEA. CDR3 sequence: CSVGGHGYGEQYF. The CDR3 DNA reads TGCAGCGTTGGGGGGCACGGATATGGAGAGCAGTACTTC.

The V and J genes are TRBV5-4 and TRBJ1-5, with D possibly being TRBD1 (5 bases). The CDR3 runs to 15 residues. Trimming shortened V by 4 bases and J by 2 bases, and 13 bases separated the two germline ends. Germline V gene sequence: CDR1 SGHNT, CDR2 YYREEE (reference sequence). The CDR3 protein is CASSLQGAGNQPQHF. CDR3 nucleotides: TGTGCCAGCAGCCTTCAAGGGGCCGGCAATCAGCCCCAGCATTTT.

This chain links TRBV4-3 with TRBJ2-2; D is ambiguous. The CDR3 has 17 residues. The germline V gene has CDR1 LGHNA and CDR2 YSLEER. Trimming left V 1 base short and J 4 bases short, with 16 bases between. The DNA of the CDR3 is TGCGCCAGCAGCCAAGCCCCCAGGCTATTTGGCACCGGGGAGCTGTTTTTT. As protein: CASSQAPRLFGTGELFF.

The V and J genes are TRBV15 and TRBJ1-2, with TRBD1 matching over 8 bases. The germline gives CDR1 LNHNV, CDR2 YYDKDF (reference sequence). CDR3 length: 14 residues. Trimming removed 2 bases from V and 6 bases from J; junction bases left unmatched: 5. CDR3 region: CATSRITTGDGYTF. The DNA of the CDR3 is TGTGCCACCAGCAGAATTACGACAGGGGATGGCTACACCTTC.

The DNA for the CDR3 is TGCGCCAGCAGCCAAGGAGGACAGGGGGACTACGAGCAGTACTTC. It encodes CASSQGGQGDYEQYF. This chain joins TRBV4-3 and TRBJ2-7; 10 bases are a match to TRBD1. The CDR3 has 15 amino acids. J gave up 3 bases and V 1 base, and 3 bases lay outside the gene matches. Per germline, CDR1 LGHNA and CDR2 YSLEER.